This T cell receptor beta chain is from a study of regulatory T cells in long-lasting Graves disease. CDR3 regions were amplified by Arm-PCR using iRepertoire HTBI primers to build TCR beta libraries. One entry per CDR3 protein results from TCRdb running MiXCR on the multiplex PCR reads. Among 530,000 or so distinct CDR3 sequences, approximately 16% were seen once, and the ten largest hold around 12%. Time point defined: newly diagnosed GD, antithyroid drugs for less than 3 months. The TCR library was made from RNA extracted from PBMCs. The germline CDR1 and CDR2 sequences are SGHDN and FVKESK. The CDR3 sequence is 13 residues long. The V end lost 6 bases, the J end lost 3 bases, and 11 bases lay between the germline ends. These data also formed part of another study, on T cells in Graves' hyperthyroidism and ophthalmopathy. That report notes: In the first-round RT-PCR of the TCR CDR3, the HTBI primer set was used.

This sequence was found in a man aged 18 to 35 with Graves disease. The sample consisted of peripheral blood mononuclear cells (PBMCs), taken at new diagnosis, from a patient treated with antithyroid drugs. The V call is TRBV14, the J call TRBJ2-5, with TRBD1 as a possible D gene (5 bases). The CDR3 protein is CASREGVEETQYF. CDR3 DNA: TGTGCCAGCAGGGAAGGGGTGGAAGAGACCCAGTACTTC.